These 4 T cell receptor beta chains came from one sample sequenced in a study of CD8 T cells in ankylosing spondylitis. TCRdb processed the 5' RACE reads anew with MiXCR; each CDR3 protein has one entry. The table records tens of thousands of distinct CDR3 sequences, more than 3% of them present only once. Sequencing used blood, either unsorted or a sorted T cell fraction (not recorded which). Receptors were obtained from a female donor with ankylosing spondylitis or in good health (not recorded which).

This clonotype appeared many times. The V and J genes are TRBV9 and TRBJ1-1; D remains unclear. The CDR3 totals 17 residues. Per the germline V gene, CDR1 is SGDLS and CDR2 is YYNGEE. V was clipped by 0 bases and J by 0 bases, with 15 bases between them. The CDR3 sequence is CASSVVSQIHMNTEAFF. CDR3 DNA: TGTGCCAGCAGCGTAGTAAGTCAGATCCACATGAACACTGAAGCTTTCTTT.

This clonotype was recorded many times. The rearrangement joins TRBV9 to TRBJ2-2, with a tentative D call TRBD2 (6 bases). Germline-derived CDR1 and CDR2 are SGDLS and YYNGEE. The CDR3 covers 15 residues. The V end was cut by 7 bases, the J end by 5 bases, with 18 bases between. The CDR3 region has the DNA TGTGCCAGCGGGCCGGCGGGGAGTCGGACCGGGGAGCTGTTTTTT. This encodes CASGPAGSRTGELFF.

This clonotype rates as medium-sized (0.01 to 0.1%). This chain links TRBV9 with TRBJ1-1, with 12 bases that match TRBD1. Germline lookup yields CDR1 SGDLS and CDR2 YYNGEE. Unmatched junction bases numbered 5, after V lost 2 bases and J lost 0 bases. The CDR3 spans 17 residues. For the CDR3, the DNA is TGTGCCAGCAGCGTCGGGACAGGGGGCACCATGAACACTGAAGCTTTCTTT. This sequence encodes CASSVGTGGTMNTEAFF.

At least ten counts were recorded for this clonotype. This chain joins TRBV9 and TRBJ2-3, with TRBD1 matching over 9 bases. Germline CDR1 and CDR2: SGDLS and YYNGEE. The CDR3 covers 16 residues. Germline trimming cut 4 bases from V and 1 base from J; bases unmatched to any gene: 7. The CDR3 loop is CASSTTGGAGTDTQYF. The CDR3 nucleotides are TGTGCCAGCAGCACCACAGGGGGCGCAGGCACAGATACGCAGTATTTT.